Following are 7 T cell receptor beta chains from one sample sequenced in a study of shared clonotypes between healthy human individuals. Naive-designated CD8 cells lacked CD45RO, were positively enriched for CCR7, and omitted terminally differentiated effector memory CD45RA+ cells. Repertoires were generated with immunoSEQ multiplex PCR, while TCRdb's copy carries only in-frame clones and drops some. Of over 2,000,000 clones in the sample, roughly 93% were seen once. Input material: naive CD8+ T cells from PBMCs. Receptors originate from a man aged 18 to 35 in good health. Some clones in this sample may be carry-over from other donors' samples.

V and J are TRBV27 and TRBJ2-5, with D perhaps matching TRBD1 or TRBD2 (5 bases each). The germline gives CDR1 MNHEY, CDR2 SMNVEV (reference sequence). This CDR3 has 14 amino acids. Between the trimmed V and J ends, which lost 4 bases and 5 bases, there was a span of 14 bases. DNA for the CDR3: TGTGCCAGCAGTTGGGGTATCGGGGACGAGACCCAGTACTTC. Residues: CASSWGIGDETQYF.

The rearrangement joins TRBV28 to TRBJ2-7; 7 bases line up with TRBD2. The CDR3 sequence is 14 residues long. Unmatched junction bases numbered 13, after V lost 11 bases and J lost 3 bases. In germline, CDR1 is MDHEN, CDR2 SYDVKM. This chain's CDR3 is CACYGAGSFYEQYF. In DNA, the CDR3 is TGTGCCTGTTATGGAGCGGGAAGTTTCTACGAGCAGTACTTC.

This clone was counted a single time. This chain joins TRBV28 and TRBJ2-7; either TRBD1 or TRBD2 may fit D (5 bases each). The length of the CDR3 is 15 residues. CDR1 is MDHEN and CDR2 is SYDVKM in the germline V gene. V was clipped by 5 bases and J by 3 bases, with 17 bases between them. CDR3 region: CASSPSGTAVYEQYF. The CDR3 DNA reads TGTGCCAGCAGTCCATCTGGGACGGCTGTCTACGAGCAGTACTTC.

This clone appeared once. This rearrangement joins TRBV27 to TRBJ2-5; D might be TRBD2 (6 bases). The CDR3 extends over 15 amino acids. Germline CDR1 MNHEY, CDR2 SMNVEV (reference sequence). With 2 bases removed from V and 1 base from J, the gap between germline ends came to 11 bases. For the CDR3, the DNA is TGTGCCAGCAGTTTAGTGGGGACTGGCCAAGAGACCCAGTACTTC. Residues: CASSLVGTGQETQYF.

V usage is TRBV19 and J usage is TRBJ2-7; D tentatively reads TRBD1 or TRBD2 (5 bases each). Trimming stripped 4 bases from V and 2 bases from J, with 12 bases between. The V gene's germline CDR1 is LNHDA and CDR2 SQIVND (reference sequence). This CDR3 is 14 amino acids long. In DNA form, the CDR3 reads TGTGCCAGTAGTACCTGGGACGGTGCCTACGAGCAGTACTTC. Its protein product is CASSTWDGAYEQYF. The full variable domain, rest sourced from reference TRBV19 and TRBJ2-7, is DGGITQSPKYLFRKEGQNVTLSCEQNLNHDAMYWYRQDPGQGLRLIYYSQIVNDFQKGDIAEGYSVSREKKESFPLTVTSAQKNPTAFYLCASSTWDGAYEQYFGPGTRLTVT.

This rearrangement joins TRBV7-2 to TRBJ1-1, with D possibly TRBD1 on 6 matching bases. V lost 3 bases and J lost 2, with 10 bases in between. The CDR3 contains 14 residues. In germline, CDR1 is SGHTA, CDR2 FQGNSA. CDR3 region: CASSFGTINTEAFF. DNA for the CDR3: TGTGCCAGCAGCTTTGGGACAATTAACACTGAAGCTTTCTTT.

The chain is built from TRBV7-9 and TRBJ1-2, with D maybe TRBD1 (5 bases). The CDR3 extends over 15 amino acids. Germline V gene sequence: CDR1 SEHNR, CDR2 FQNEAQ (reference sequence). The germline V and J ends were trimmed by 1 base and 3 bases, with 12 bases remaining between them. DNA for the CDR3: TGTGCCAGCAGCTTAGGGCAGGGCCATCACTATGGCTACACCTTC. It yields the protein CASSLGQGHHYGYTF.